This entry describes one T cell receptor beta chain. The record originates from a study of regulatory T cells in long-lasting Graves disease. Overall study: Graves' cases, newly diagnosed, had used antithyroid drugs under 3 months.

Time point indicated: newly diagnosed GD, antithyroid drugs for less than 3 months. Isolated PBMC RNA provided the starting material for the TCR library. Blood from the periphery, 8.5 to 9 milliliters in all, was drawn into EDTA tubes. HTBI primers from iRepertoire and Arm-PCR of CDR3 regions yielded the TCR beta libraries. TCRdb fed the multiplex PCR reads into MiXCR, producing one record per CDR3 protein. Of approximately 230,000 distinct CDR3 sequences listed, around 19% are singletons. The source is a female donor with Graves disease. This specimen consisted of peripheral blood mononuclear cells (PBMCs), obtained at new diagnosis, from a patient treated with antithyroid drugs.

The CDR3 reads CASRDRNGVGHEQYF. DNA for the CDR3: TGTGCCAGCAGGGATCGAAACGGGGTGGGCCACGAGCAGTACTTC. The chain uses TRBV12-3 or TRBV12-4 and TRBJ2-7; possibly TRBD2 for D (5 bases). V was pared by 6 bases and J by 5 bases, with 20 bases between. This CDR3 is 15 amino acids long.